Listed below are T cell receptor beta chains from one sample, sequenced in a study of blood T cell repertoires in COVID-19. Data came from immunoSEQ multiplex PCR; TCRdb stores just in-frame clones and leaves some out. This table holds some 120,000 clones, almost 80% found once. The sample taken for sequencing was peripheral blood. Receptors originate from a human donor in a cohort sampled during active COVID-19. The CDR3 runs from the conserved cysteine through the conserved F or W. The D gene is left open where the match is weak. The size of a clone is reported for some rows only, either as once, few or many, or as a class for expanded clones.

>-|-|TRBV24-1|TRBJ1-1
TGTGCCACCAGTGGCCAGGGCTACGTTGGAGCTTTCTTT
CATSGQGYVGAFF
>-|-|TRBV28|TRBJ1-5
TGTGCCAGCAGTCCCCAACCGACAGCCCATAGCAATCAGCCCCAGCATTTT
CASSPQPTAHSNQPQHF
>TRBD2|-|TRBV24-1|TRBJ2-1
TGTGCCACCAGTGATTCCCGGCTAGCGGGAACCTACAATGAGCAGTTCTTC
CATSDSRLAGTYNEQFF
>-|-|TRBV11-2|TRBJ2-1
TGTGCCAGCAGGCGCGAAGGTAGCGGATACAATGAGCAGTTCTTC
CASRREGSGYNEQFF
>TRBD1|-|TRBV4-1|TRBJ1-2
TGCGCCAGCAGCCTCCTGACAGGGGGCTATGGCTACACCTTC
CASSLLTGGYGYTF
>TRBD1|-|TRBV7-2|TRBJ2-2
TGTGCCAGCAGTACCGGGACAGTCACCGGGGAGCTGTTTTTT
CASSTGTVTGELFF
>-|-|TRBV10-3|TRBJ1-5
TGTGCCATCAGCCCCGACCGGGAATCTCATCAGCCCCAGCATTTT
CAISPDRESHQPQHF
>-|few|TRBV6-5|TRBJ1-1
TGTGCCAGCAGTTACGGCAGGCAGGAAGCTTTCTTT
CASSYGRQEAFF
>TRBD1|-|TRBV9|TRBJ2-1
TGTGCCAGCAGCGTCGACAGGGGGGAGATCGACTACAATGAGCAGTTCTTC
CASSVDRGEIDYNEQFF
>TRBD2|-|TRBV19|TRBJ2-1
TGTGCCAGTAGTATAACGGTAGCGGGGGCCCTGTCGGATGAGCAGTTCTTC
CASSITVAGALSDEQFF
>-|-|TRBV5-1|TRBJ2-3
TGCGCCAGCAGCTTGTCGGGGAGCGGTCCTAGCACAGATACGCAGTATTTT
CASSLSGSGPSTDTQYF
>-|few|TRBV7-8|TRBJ2-4
TGTGCCAGCAGCATACAGGGAGACATTCAGTACTTC
CASSIQGDIQYF
>TRBD2|-|TRBV4-3|TRBJ2-1
TGCGCCAGCAGCCAAGATGGGAGGGGACTAGCGGGGGCTGTGCAGTTCTTC
CASSQDGRGLAGAVQFF
>-|-|TRBV5-1|TRBJ2-4
TGCGCCAGCTCCCCCTCTCCGGGTCGGTTTAAGGTAGTCAAAAACATTCAGTACTTC
CASSPSPGRFKVVKNIQYF
>-|-|TRBV19|TRBJ1-6
TGTGCCAGTTCACGGGCAGGGGCCACGTTAAGGTCACCCCTCCACTTT
CASSRAGATLRSPLHF
>-|-|TRBV5-1|TRBJ2-7
TGCGCCAGCAGCTTCAGGGGCTTCGACGAGCAGTACTTC
CASSFRGFDEQYF
>-|-|TRBV7-2|TRBJ1-1
TGTGCCAGCAGCTTAGTCGCGAGGAACACTGAAGCTTTCTTT
CASSLVARNTEAFF
>-|-|TRBV29-1|TRBJ2-3
TGCAGCGTTGAAGCCCAGCGGGCAGATACGCAGTATTTT
CSVEAQRADTQYF
>-|-|TRBV30|TRBJ2-2
TGTGCCTGTGGCGCCCGCGGGTTCACCGGGGAGCTGTTTTTT
CACGARGFTGELFF
>-|-|TRBV11-3|TRBJ2-5
TGTGCCAGCAGCCCCCACGAGGGAGAGACCCAGTACTTC
CASSPHEGETQYF
>-|-|TRBV5-1|TRBJ2-7
TGCGCCAGCAGCTTGGGGGCGGGGATACAGTACGAGCAGTACTTC
CASSLGAGIQYEQYF
>-|-|TRBV12-3/TRBV12-4|TRBJ1-4
TGTGCCAGCAGTTTCGGTGAAAAACTGTTTTTT
CASSFGEKLFF
>-|-|TRBV6-4|TRBJ1-2
TGTGCCAGCAATACAGGGCGCGGCGGTAACTATGGCTACACCTTC
CASNTGRGGNYGYTF
>TRBD1|-|TRBV28|TRBJ1-2
TGTGCCACTTCGATCCCGGGACAGGGAGACGGTGGCTACACCTTC
CATSIPGQGDGGYTF
>TRBD2|few|TRBV10-3|TRBJ2-5
TGTGCCATCAGTCCTAGCGGTGAAGAGACCCAGTACTTC
CAISPSGEETQYF
>-|-|TRBV3-1/TRBV3-2|TRBJ1-4
TGTGCCAGCAGCCCTAGCAGTGGGGGGAATGAAAAACTGTTTTTT
CASSPSSGGNEKLFF
>TRBD1|-|TRBV14|TRBJ1-6
TGTGCCAGCAGCTCGGGACAGCTAAATTCACCCCTCCACTTT
CASSSGQLNSPLHF
>-|-|TRBV9|TRBJ2-1
TGTGCCAGCAGCGTAGGGAATCGCGGTGGCTACAATGAGCAGTTCTTC
CASSVGNRGGYNEQFF
>-|-|TRBV4-3|TRBJ2-4
TGCGCCAGCAGCCAATACGCCGGTCAGGGCACAAACATTCAGTACTTC
CASSQYAGQGTNIQYF
>TRBD2|-|TRBV7-2|TRBJ2-7
TGTGCCAGCAGCCTGGGACTAGTAAACTCCTACGAGCAGTACTTC
CASSLGLVNSYEQYF
>-|-|TRBV10-3|TRBJ2-7
TGTGCCATCAGTGATACCGGGGGATACTACGAGCAGTACTTC
CAISDTGGYYEQYF
>TRBD1|-|TRBV7-9|TRBJ2-1
TGTGCCAGCAGCCCAGGGGACAGGGTCAACAATGAGCAGTTCTTC
CASSPGDRVNNEQFF
>-|-|TRBV7-8|TRBJ1-1
TGTGCCAGCAGCCGCGCCAGAGGTGGCCGAACGAACACTGAAGCTTTCTTT
CASSRARGGRTNTEAFF
>-|-|TRBV7-2|TRBJ2-5
TGTGCCAGCAGCTTAGCGCAGGGGGAGACCCAGTACTTC
CASSLAQGETQYF
>TRBD1|few|TRBV24-1|TRBJ1-5
TGTGCCACCAGTGACGGGACAGGGTTTAGCAATCAGCCCCAGCATTTT
CATSDGTGFSNQPQHF
>TRBD2|-|TRBV18|TRBJ2-7
TGTGCCAGCTCACCCTTAGCGGGGAGGGACGAGCAGTACTTC
CASSPLAGRDEQYF
>-|-|TRBV9|TRBJ1-6
TGTGCCAGCAGCAGCAGGGTTTTTAATTCACCCCTCCACTTT
CASSSRVFNSPLHF
>-|-|TRBV5-4|TRBJ1-3
TGTGCCAGCACTCCGGGGTTCGGAAACACCATATATTTT
CASTPGFGNTIYF
>-|-|TRBV4-3|TRBJ1-2
TGCGCCAGCAGCCAGGCAGGGGCTGGCGGCTACACCTTC
CASSQAGAGGYTF
>-|-|TRBV5-1|TRBJ2-3
TGCGCCAGCAGCCTGGCCCAGTCGGCGGGACCAGGCACAGATACGCAGTATTTT
CASSLAQSAGPGTDTQYF
>TRBD1|once|TRBV28|TRBJ1-1
TGTGCCACGACCCCAGGGGGAAACACTGAAGCTTTCTTT
CATTPGGNTEAFF
>-|-|TRBV28|TRBJ1-1
TGTGCCAGCAGTTACTCCCGAAACACTGAAGCTTTCTTT
CASSYSRNTEAFF
>-|-|TRBV6-5|TRBJ2-2
TGTGCCAGCAGTTCCCCACAGGGTGGCACCGGGGAGCTGTTTTTT
CASSSPQGGTGELFF
>TRBD1|-|TRBV15|TRBJ1-6
TGTGCCACCACCCTGGACAGGGACTCACCCCTCCACTTT
CATTLDRDSPLHF
>-|-|TRBV7-9|TRBJ2-5
TGTGCCAGCAGCCCTCAGGGAGAGACCCAGTACTTC
CASSPQGETQYF
>TRBD1|-|TRBV7-6|TRBJ2-7
TGTGCCAGCAGCCTCAGGACAGGTCGCGAGCAGTACTTC
CASSLRTGREQYF
>TRBD1|-|TRBV29-1|TRBJ2-1
TGCAGCGTTGCCCGACAGGGATATAGGAGCTCCTACAATGAGCAGTTCTTC
CSVARQGYRSSYNEQFF
>-|-|TRBV7-9|TRBJ2-4
TGTGCCAGCAGCTTAGCAGGCGGGTCCCTAGCCAAAAACATTCAGTACTTC
CASSLAGGSLAKNIQYF
>-|-|TRBV6-6|TRBJ2-7
TGTGCCAGCAGTTACAACAGCAGATACGAGCAGTACTTC
CASSYNSRYEQYF
>TRBD1|-|TRBV9|TRBJ1-2
TGTGCCAGCAGCGGGATCCCCGGGACAGGGGGGCTGGGAGGCTACACCTTC
CASSGIPGTGGLGGYTF
>-|once|TRBV29-1|TRBJ1-3
TGCAGCGTTGAGTTAAACTCTGGAAACACCATATATTTT
CSVELNSGNTIYF
>TRBD2|few|TRBV28|TRBJ2-7
TGTGCCACCCGCTTAGGGAGCGGGGGGCCAGCCTACGAGCAGTACTTC
CATRLGSGGPAYEQYF
>TRBD2|-|TRBV27|TRBJ2-3
TGTGCCAGCAGTGCTTCTAGCGGCGGCACAGATACGCAGTATTTT
CASSASSGGTDTQYF
>TRBD1|-|TRBV5-1|TRBJ2-7
TGCGCCAGCAGCTTACAGGGGGGCTCATACGAGCAGTACTTC
CASSLQGGSYEQYF
>-|once|TRBV2|TRBJ2-1
TGTGCCAGCAGTTCTTACAATGAGCAGTTCTTC
CASSSYNEQFF
>TRBD1|-|TRBV23-1|TRBJ1-4
TGCGCCAGCAGTCAGTCCCCAGGGACAGTAAATGAAAAACTGTTTTTT
CASSQSPGTVNEKLFF
>TRBD2|-|TRBV6-2/TRBV6-3|TRBJ2-1
TGTGCCAGCATCCCCACTAGCGGGGGAAACAATGAGCAGTTCTTC
CASIPTSGGNNEQFF